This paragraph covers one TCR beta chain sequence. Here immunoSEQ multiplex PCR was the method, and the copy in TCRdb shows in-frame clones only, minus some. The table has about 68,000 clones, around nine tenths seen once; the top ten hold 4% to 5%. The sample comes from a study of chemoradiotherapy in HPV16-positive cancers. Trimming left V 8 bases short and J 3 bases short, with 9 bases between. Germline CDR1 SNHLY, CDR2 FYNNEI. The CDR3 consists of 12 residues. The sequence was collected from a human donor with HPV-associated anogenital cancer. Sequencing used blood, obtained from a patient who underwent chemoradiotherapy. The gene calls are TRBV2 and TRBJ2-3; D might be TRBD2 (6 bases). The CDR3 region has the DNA TGTGCCAGCCCGGGGGAGACAGATACGCAGTATTTT. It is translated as CASPGETDTQYF.